This TCR beta chain was retrieved from a study of CD8 T cells in Susac syndrome. High-throughput TCR beta sequencing covered peripheral CD8+ and CD4+ T cells. With random hexamers, reverse transcription was performed on about 0.5 to 1 ug of RNA. TCRdb called the immunoSEQ multiplex PCR reads again in MiXCR, with one record for every CDR3 protein. The sample carries about 130,000 distinct CDR3 sequences, 95% recorded once. In germline, CDR1 is KGHDR, CDR2 SFDVKD. V lost 6 bases and J 7 bases, leaving 9 bases between the germline ends. The CDR3 is 12 amino acids. This clonotype originated in a human donor with Susac syndrome. The chain has TRBV24-1 and TRBJ2-1; D remains unclear. Sample: CD8+ T cells from PBMCs. CDR3 in amino acids: CATSNSGNEQFF. In DNA form, the CDR3 reads TGTGCCACCAGTAATTCTGGGAATGAGCAGTTCTTC.